These 21 T cell receptor beta chains were all obtained from the same sample, sequenced in a study of blood T cell repertoires in COVID-19 (dated by TCRdb to the early 2020s). The library was prepared using the immunoSEQ multiplex PCR assay. Drawn from immuneACCESS, this table holds only the in-frame rearrangements with V and J called that TCRdb kept. Clones are partly lost; checked studies trace under half to an unresolved V gene and leave the rest unexplained. Here the sample has a few hundred thousand clones; 88% occur a single time. 0.95% to 1.5% of the sample is held by the ten biggest clonotypes. Material for sequencing was PBMCs or T cells enriched from blood (not recorded which). The receptors shown here come from a woman in her 40s with acute COVID-19.

V is TRBV24-1 and J is TRBJ2-7; D might be TRBD2 (5 bases). Trimming took off 4 bases at V and 7 bases at J, with 16 bases between the two ends. The CDR3 is 14 amino acids. From germline, CDR1 is KGHDR and CDR2 SFDVKD. DNA of the CDR3: TGTGCCACCAGTGAGGCGGACGGGAAGGGAGAGCAGTACTTC. Translation gives CATSEADGKGEQYF.

The rearrangement uses TRBV9 and TRBJ2-2; D ambiguous. Per germline, CDR1 SGDLS and CDR2 YYNGEE. This CDR3 is 14 amino acids long. V lost 3 bases and J lost 1, with 7 bases in between. CDR3 in DNA: TGTGCCAGCAGCGACCGACAGAACACCGGGGAGCTGTTTTTT. Its protein product is CASSDRQNTGELFF.

The chain couples TRBV19 to TRBJ2-5, with a tentative D call TRBD2 (6 bases). CDR1 is LNHDA and CDR2 is SQIVND in the germline V gene (reference sequence). V was cut by 9 bases and J by 2 bases, with 16 bases left in between. The CDR3 loop spans 14 amino acids. The CDR3: CASAAVGGQETQYF. The CDR3, as DNA: TGTGCCAGCGCGGCGGTCGGAGGGCAAGAGACCCAGTACTTC.

This CDR3 reads CAISESRGTYEQYV. The CDR3 DNA sequence: TGTGCCATCAGTGAGTCCCGAGGAACCTACGAGCAGTACGTC. The chain couples TRBV10-3 to TRBJ2-7; D gene ambiguous. CDR1 ENHRY and CDR2 SYGVKD come from the germline V gene. With 0 bases removed from V and 2 bases from J, the gap between germline ends came to 8 bases. The CDR3 runs 14 residues.

The CDR3 here is CASSDPEWRVPQETQYF. The CDR3 nucleotides read TGTGCCAGCAGTGATCCGGAGTGGAGGGTCCCCCAAGAGACCCAGTACTTC. The chain carries TRBV2 and TRBJ2-5; tentative D call: TRBD2 (6 bases). The V end lost 3 bases, the J end lost 1 base, and 18 bases lay between the germline ends. CDR1 and CDR2 (germline): SNHLY, FYNNEI. This CDR3 is built from 17 residues.

The V call is TRBV18, the J call TRBJ2-1; a possible D gene is TRBD2 (7 bases). Looked up from germline, CDR1 is KGHSH and CDR2 is LQKENI. V was clipped by 3 bases and J by 6 bases, with 21 bases between them. The CDR3 runs 17 residues. The CDR3: CASSPTHGGHEGNEQFF. Written as DNA, the CDR3 is TGTGCCAGCTCACCGACCCACGGGGGGCACGAAGGCAATGAGCAGTTCTTC.

The V and J genes are TRBV19 and TRBJ2-2; TRBD2 matches 9 bases. Germline values: CDR1 LNHDA, CDR2 SQIVND (reference sequence). The CDR3 covers 16 residues. V dropped 2 bases and J dropped 6; count of bases not matched to a gene: 7. The CDR3 DNA reads as TGTGCCAGTAGTATAATAGATGCGGGAGGGGCCGGGGAGCTGTTTTTT. This codes for CASSIIDAGGAGELFF. Supplemented by reference TRBV19 and TRBJ2-2, the full variable domain reads DGGITQSPKYLFRKEGQNVTLSCEQNLNHDAMYWYRQDPGQGLRLIYYSQIVNDFQKGDIAEGYSVSREKKESFPLTVTSAQKNPTAFYLCASSIIDAGGAGELFFGEGSRLTVL.

There are a few counts of this clone. The rearrangement links TRBV7-2 to TRBJ1-1, with 7 bases matching TRBD1. The CDR3 length is 16 residues. Per germline, CDR1 SGHTA and CDR2 FQGNSA. Trimming at V came to 4 bases and at J to 0 bases, leaving 8 bases not matched to a gene. CDR3 residues: CASSSRRTGLNTEAFF. The CDR3 bases are TGTGCCAGCAGCTCGAGACGGACAGGATTGAACACTGAAGCTTTCTTT.

The chain carries TRBV2 and TRBJ2-1; the D gene is possibly TRBD1 (6 bases). Trimming took 5 bases from V and 4 from J, leaving 15 bases between them. CDR3 size: 15 residues. Germline CDR1 SNHLY, CDR2 FYNNEI. Here the CDR3 DNA reads TGTGCCAGCAGTCAAGGACAGCCAGAGTACAATGAGCAGTTCTTC. It is translated as CASSQGQPEYNEQFF.

This chain links TRBV5-1 with TRBJ2-5; D perhaps matches TRBD2 (6 bases). Germline lookup yields CDR1 SGHRS and CDR2 YFSETQ. V was shortened by 4 bases and J by 4 bases, with 14 bases between the two germline ends. The CDR3 length is 14 residues. CDR3 in DNA: TGCGCCAGCAGCGAGGGAGGACTCCCAGAGACCCAGTACTTC. This sequence encodes CASSEGGLPETQYF.

The genes are TRBV9 and TRBJ1-3; TRBD1 might be the D (5 bases). The CDR3 extends over 14 amino acids. Deletions cut 4 bases from V and 2 bases from J, with 10 bases between. Germline V gene sequence: CDR1 SGDLS, CDR2 YYNGEE. The CDR3 bases are TGTGCCAGCAGCCACCGGGGGACTGGAAACACCATATATTTT. It yields the protein CASSHRGTGNTIYF.

This clone has only one observation. The V call is TRBV5-1, the J call TRBJ1-1; D remains ambiguous. Trimming took 4 bases from V and 1 from J, leaving 8 bases between them. The V gene's germline CDR1 is SGHRS and CDR2 YFSETQ. CDR3 length: 13 amino acids. Here the CDR3 reads CASSQEQNTEAFF. In DNA, the CDR3 is TGCGCCAGCAGCCAGGAACAGAACACTGAAGCTTTCTTT.

The chain combines TRBV6-2 or TRBV6-3 with TRBJ1-1, with 8 nucleotides matching TRBD1. In germline, CDR1 is MNHEY, CDR2 SVGEGT. The CDR3 runs 16 residues. The V gene end was trimmed by 4 bases and the J gene end by 2 bases; junction bases not matched to a gene: 9. The CDR3 reads CASSSPDRETNTEAFF. The CDR3 DNA sequence: TGTGCCAGCAGTTCCCCGGACAGGGAAACTAACACTGAAGCTTTCTTT.

V and J are TRBV4-1 and TRBJ2-1, with a tentative D call TRBD2 (5 bases). Trimming stripped 4 bases from V and 7 bases from J, with 17 bases between. Looked up from germline, CDR1 is MGHRA and CDR2 is YSYEKL. The CDR3 has 15 amino acids. CDR3: CASSRIGGSNNEQFF. CDR3 nucleotide sequence: TGCGCCAGCAGCCGGATCGGTGGGAGCAATAATGAGCAGTTCTTC.

This clone was seen only a few times. The chain combines TRBV3-1 (or the pseudogene TRBV3-2) with TRBJ2-2; weak D call: TRBD1 (5 bases). The CDR3 contains 14 residues. Trimming left V 8 bases short and J 3 bases short, with 13 bases between. Germline loops: CDR1 LGHDT, CDR2 YNNKEL (reference sequence). CDR3 nucleotide sequence: TGTGCCAGCGGGGCAGGGATTGACACCGGGGAGCTGTTTTTT. Residues: CASGAGIDTGELFF.

The rearrangement links TRBV18 to TRBJ2-6; TRBD1 matches at 7 bases. Per germline, CDR1 KGHSH and CDR2 LQKENI. The J segment lost 2 bases and the V segment lost 8 bases, leaving 9 bases of the junction unmatched. This CDR3 is 16 amino acids long. This CDR3 is CASRDRVKAGANVLTF. CDR3 sequence (DNA): TGTGCCAGCAGAGACAGGGTGAAGGCTGGGGCCAACGTCCTGACTTTC.

The sample holds a few counts of this clone. The chain joins TRBV29-1 to TRBJ2-3; tentatively, D is TRBD2 (6 bases). CDR1 and CDR2 from the germline V gene are SQVTM and ANQGSEA. CDR3 length: 14 residues. The V and J ends lost 1 base and 3 bases respectively, with 11 bases between them. In DNA, the CDR3 is TGCAGCGTTGAAGGGTCTAGCGCTACAGATACGCAGTATTTT. Amino acids: CSVEGSSATDTQYF.

This chain uses TRBV5-1 with TRBJ2-5; 10 bases line up with TRBD2. From germline, CDR1 is SGHRS and CDR2 YFSETQ. V lost 2 bases to trimming and J lost 4 bases; unmatched junction nucleotides: 2. The CDR3 consists of 14 residues. CDR3 region: CASSFRLAGETQYF. The CDR3 DNA reads as TGCGCCAGCAGCTTCCGACTAGCGGGAGAGACCCAGTACTTC.

This clone has only one observation. The gene calls are TRBV9 and TRBJ2-2; 8 bases agree with TRBD2. Per germline, CDR1 SGDLS and CDR2 YYNGEE. The V and J ends lost 0 bases and 6 bases, in that order; junction bases with no gene match: 1. There are 14 residues in the CDR3. As DNA, the CDR3 is TGTGCCAGCAGCGTAGGGACTAGCTCCGGGGAGCTGTTTTTT. Translating it yields CASSVGTSSGELFF.

J is TRBJ1-4 and V is TRBV29-1; D is ambiguous. The CDR3 consists of 13 residues. Per germline, CDR1 SQVTM and CDR2 ANQGSEA. V lost 4 bases to trimming and J lost 10 bases, with 16 bases between them. The CDR3: CSVATPQVGKLFF. CDR3 nucleotides: TGCAGCGTTGCCACGCCGCAGGTGGGAAAACTGTTTTTT.

The chain joins TRBV25-1 to TRBJ2-1; D gene ambiguous. The CDR3 contains 13 residues. Germline-derived CDR1 and CDR2 are MGHDK and SYGVNS. With 3 bases removed from V and 4 bases from J, the gap between germline ends came to 7 bases. CDR3 nucleotide sequence: TGTGCCAGCAGTGATCAGGTTTACAATGAGCAGTTCTTC. This translates into CASSDQVYNEQFF.